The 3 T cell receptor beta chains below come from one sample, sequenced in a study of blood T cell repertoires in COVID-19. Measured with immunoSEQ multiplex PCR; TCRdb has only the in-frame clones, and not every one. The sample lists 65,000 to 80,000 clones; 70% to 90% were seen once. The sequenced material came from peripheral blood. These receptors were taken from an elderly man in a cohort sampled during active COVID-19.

CDR3 sequence reads: CSVTGTGGLNEQFF. Written as DNA, the CDR3 is TGCAGCGTGACCGGGACAGGGGGGCTCAATGAGCAGTTCTTC. The V and J genes are TRBV29-1 and TRBJ2-1, with 11 bases that match TRBD1. CDR3 length: 14 amino acids. Germline CDR1 and CDR2: SQVTM and ANQGSEA. Germline trimming cut 6 bases from V and 6 bases from J; bases unmatched to any gene: 7.

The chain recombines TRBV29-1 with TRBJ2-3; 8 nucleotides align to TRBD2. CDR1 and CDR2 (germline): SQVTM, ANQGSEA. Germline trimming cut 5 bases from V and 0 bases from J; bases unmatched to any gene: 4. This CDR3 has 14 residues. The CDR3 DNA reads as TGCAGCGTTCGCGGGGGGCCTAGCACAGATACGCAGTATTTT. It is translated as CSVRGGPSTDTQYF.

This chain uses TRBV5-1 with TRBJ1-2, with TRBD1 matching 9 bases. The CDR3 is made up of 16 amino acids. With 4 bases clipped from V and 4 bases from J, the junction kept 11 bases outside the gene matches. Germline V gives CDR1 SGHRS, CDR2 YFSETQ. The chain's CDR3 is CASSPRTGVGSYGYTF. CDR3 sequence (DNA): TGCGCCAGCAGCCCCCGGACAGGGGTTGGTAGCTATGGCTACACCTTC.